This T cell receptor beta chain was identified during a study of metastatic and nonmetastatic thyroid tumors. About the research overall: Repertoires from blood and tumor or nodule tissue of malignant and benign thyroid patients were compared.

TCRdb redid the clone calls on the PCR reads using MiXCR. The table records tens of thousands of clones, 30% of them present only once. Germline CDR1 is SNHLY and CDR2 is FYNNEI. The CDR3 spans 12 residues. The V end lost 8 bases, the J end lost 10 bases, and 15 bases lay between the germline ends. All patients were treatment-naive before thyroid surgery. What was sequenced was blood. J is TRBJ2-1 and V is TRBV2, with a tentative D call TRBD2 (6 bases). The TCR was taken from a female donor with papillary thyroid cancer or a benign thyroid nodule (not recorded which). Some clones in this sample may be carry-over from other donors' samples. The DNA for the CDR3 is TGTGCCAGCTGTCCTACTAGCAAAGAGCAGTTCTTC. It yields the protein CASCPTSKEQFF.